This TCR beta chain was identified during a study of cytomegalovirus exposure and HLA in healthy donors. The V and J ends lost 2 bases and 0 bases respectively, with 10 bases between them. This CDR3 spans 16 amino acids. Germline V lookup: CDR1 KGHSH, CDR2 LQKENI. Study conclusions and caveats: The CMV antigen specificity of three CMV-associated chains was confirmed through in vitro analysis. A later analysis found that most CMV-associated TCR beta chains appeared HLA-restricted. Available immune exposure information covered CMV serostatus only. Across all donors, roughly uniform sequencing depth was an assumption of the presence/absence analyses.

This clone was detected only a few times. As yet, its antigen is unknown. Both 60 Vbeta primers and 13 Jbeta primers went into the PCR. The repertoire was sequenced with immunoSEQ multiplex PCR; TCRdb's copy has only in-frame clones and lacks some. This sample has roughly 100,000 clones, with around two thirds found just once. The sample was PBMCs. The TCR comes from a woman aged 50 to 60 in good health and CMV-seronegative. This chain joins TRBV18 and TRBJ1-4; tentative D call: TRBD1 (6 bases). The chain's CDR3 is CASSPGGPATNEKLFF. In nucleotides, the CDR3 is TGTGCCAGCTCACCAGGGGGCCCTGCAACTAATGAAAAACTGTTTTTT. The full variable domain, rest sourced from reference TRBV18 and TRBJ1-4, is NAGVMQNPRHLVRRRGQEARLRCSPMKGHSHVYWYRQLPEEGLKFMVYLQKENIIDESGMPKERFSAEFPKEGPSILRIQQVVRGDSAAYFCASSPGGPATNEKLFFGSGTQLSVL.